This TCR beta chain came from a study of cytomegalovirus exposure and HLA in healthy donors. Study as a whole: Of all 370 or so donors who were genotyped, roughly 81% belonged to the Caucasian-associated ancestry cluster.

Concerning this clone itself: Its antigen is undetermined.

Use of 60 Vbeta and 13 Jbeta primers characterized the PCR. Sequencing was performed with immunoSEQ multiplex PCR; in TCRdb, only in-frame clones are kept and a portion is missing. The data contain over 95,000 clones, less than 80% of them singletons. General observations from the study: TCR beta chains numbering more than 150 were designated cytomegalovirus-associated.

This CDR3 has 16 amino acids. Trimming removed 4 bases from V and 4 bases from J; junction bases left unmatched: 5. The V gene's germline CDR1 is ENHRY and CDR2 SYGVKD. Material for sequencing was PBMCs. The chain recombines TRBV10-3 with TRBJ2-2, with 11 bases lining up with TRBD2. The clonotype was recovered from a woman aged 40 to 50 in good health and CMV-seropositive. The CDR3 DNA reads TGTGCCATCAGTGCACTAGCGGGAGTGAGCACCGGGGAGCTGTTTTTT. Translated: CAISALAGVSTGELFF.